A single sample is the source of the 16 T cell receptor beta chains below, sequenced in a study of early T cells in non-severe SARS-CoV-2 infection. TCRdb analysed the 5' RACE reads with MiXCR anew, one entry per CDR3 protein. The sample has tens of thousands of distinct CDR3 sequences, about 19% seen once. The source material was whole blood, sampled at baseline. Every receptor here comes from an adult who was a healthcare worker with PCR-confirmed SARS-CoV-2 infection or an uninfected control (not recorded which).

This clonotype has just a few counts. The chain combines TRBV12-3 or TRBV12-4 with TRBJ1-1; no clear D gene. V shed 2 bases and J shed 5 bases, with 6 bases lying between them. CDR3 size: 12 residues. In DNA form, the CDR3 reads TGTGCCAGCAGTTTATACGGGACTGAAGCTTTCTTT. Its translation is CASSLYGTEAFF.

This clonotype was picked up a small number of times. The genes are TRBV12-3 or TRBV12-4 and TRBJ1-4; the match to TRBD1 covers 7 bases. Germline trimming cut 2 bases from V and 8 bases from J; bases unmatched to any gene: 5. The CDR3 has 14 amino acids. The CDR3 bases are TGTGCCAGCAGTTTAAAAGGGACAGTCGAAAAACTGTTTTTT. Its translation: CASSLKGTVEKLFF.

The rearrangement uses TRBV5-1 and TRBJ1-6, with D possibly matching TRBD1 (5 bases). CDR1 is SGHRS and CDR2 is YFSETQ in the germline V gene. Deletions cut 5 bases from V and 6 bases from J, with 9 bases between. This CDR3 comprises 13 residues. The CDR3 DNA follows: TGCGCCAGCAGAGAGGGGCTTAATTCACCCCTCCACTTT. This gives the protein CASREGLNSPLHF.

The sample holds a few counts of this clonotype. This chain uses TRBV12-3 or TRBV12-4 with TRBJ2-1, with 8 bases lining up with TRBD1. V dropped 2 bases and J dropped 9; count of bases not matched to a gene: 9. The CDR3 is made up of 15 amino acids. CDR3 amino acids: CASSLFSGQESEQFF. The CDR3 DNA reads TGTGCCAGCAGTTTATTTTCGGGACAGGAAAGTGAGCAGTTCTTC.

DNA for the CDR3: TGTGCCTGGAGTAGGCAGGGGGCTTCACCCCTCCACTTT. It yields the protein CAWSRQGASPLHF. The chain joins TRBV30 to TRBJ1-6; TRBD1 agrees at 8 bases. This CDR3 comprises 13 residues. In germline, CDR1 is GTSNPN, CDR2 SVGIG (reference sequence). V was pared by 2 bases and J by 9 bases, with 3 bases of the junction left unmatched.

This clonotype was detected a few times. The chain employs TRBV5-1 and TRBJ2-1, with TRBD1 identical over 9 bases. V lost 0 bases and J lost 2; bases outside the gene matches: 3. The length of the CDR3 is 16 residues. Per the germline V gene, CDR1 is SGHRS and CDR2 is YFSETQ. The chain's CDR3 is CASSLDGTGPYNEQFF. The CDR3 DNA reads TGCGCCAGCAGCTTGGACGGGACAGGGCCCTACAATGAGCAGTTCTTC.

This clonotype came up a few times. This chain joins TRBV13 and TRBJ1-2; D not certain. Germline V lookup: CDR1 PRHDT, CDR2 FYEKMQ (reference sequence). V lost 5 bases and J 11 bases, leaving 15 bases between the germline ends. CDR3 length: 12 residues. The CDR3 here is CASSLPYMGYTF. CDR3 sequence (DNA): TGTGCCAGCAGCCTTCCTTATATGGGGTACACCTTC.

The chain carries TRBV10-2 and TRBJ1-3; D is ambiguous. The germline V gene has CDR1 WSHSY and CDR2 SAAADI. Trimming took 2 bases from V and 0 from J, leaving 5 bases between them. The CDR3 is 14 amino acids. CDR3 DNA sequence: TGCGCCAGCAGTGAGACAAACTCTGGAAACACCATATATTTT. Translation gives CASSETNSGNTIYF.

This rearrangement joins TRBV20-1 to TRBJ1-5, with D unresolved. The germline V gene encodes CDR1 DFQATT and CDR2 SNEGSKA (reference sequence). The ends were cut back, 3 bases at V and 2 bases at J, with 11 bases in the middle. The CDR3 sequence is 14 residues long. The CDR3 reads CSARGPIGNQPQHF. CDR3 DNA sequence: TGCAGTGCTAGGGGTCCTATAGGCAATCAGCCCCAGCATTTT.

This clonotype was seen only a few times. V and J are TRBV7-9 and TRBJ1-1; 8 bases match TRBD1. There are 14 residues in the CDR3. CDR1 and CDR2 from the germline V gene are SEHNR and FQNEAQ (reference sequence). V trimming: 2 bases; J trimming: 1 base; junction bases outside the gene matches: 0. This CDR3 reads CASSLQGANTEAFF. CDR3 DNA: TGTGCCAGCAGCTTACAGGGGGCGAACACTGAAGCTTTCTTT.

This clonotype was seen many times. The V gene is TRBV12-3 or TRBV12-4, the J gene TRBJ1-5, with D uncertain. This CDR3 spans 12 amino acids. Trimming removed 4 bases at V and 2 bases at J, with 3 bases between. CDR3 region: CASSSGNQPQHF. The DNA for the CDR3 is TGTGCCAGCAGTTCCGGCAATCAGCCCCAGCATTTT.

This clonotype was seen a handful of times. CDR3: CASSVGGPTDTQYF. The CDR3 DNA sequence: TGTGCCAGCAGCGTCGGGGGACCTACAGATACGCAGTATTTT. The genes are TRBV9 and TRBJ2-3; D is perhaps TRBD2 (6 bases). The V and J ends lost 2 bases and 3 bases respectively, with 10 bases between them. This CDR3 is built from 14 residues. Germline V gene lookup returns CDR1 SGDLS and CDR2 YYNGEE.

The chain couples TRBV12-3 or TRBV12-4 to TRBJ1-1; D uncertain. The CDR3 has 13 amino acids. The V end lost 5 bases, the J end lost 0 bases, and 7 bases lay between the germline ends. For the CDR3, the DNA is TGTGCCAGCAGTACAACTGTGAACACTGAAGCTTTCTTT. The encoded protein is CASSTTVNTEAFF.

V and J are TRBV2 and TRBJ2-5; 7 bases agree with TRBD1. V gave up 7 bases and J gave up 2 bases; unmatched junction bases: 4. The CDR3 runs to 13 residues. Germline V lookup: CDR1 SNHLY, CDR2 FYNNEI. The CDR3 DNA sequence: TGTGCCAGCATTTACAGGGGACAAGAGACCCAGTACTTC. Its translation: CASIYRGQETQYF.

This clonotype has a count of ten or more. The chain has TRBV18 and TRBJ2-6; no clear D. The length of the CDR3 is 15 residues. Germline-derived CDR1 and CDR2 are KGHSH and LQKENI. The germline V and J ends were trimmed by 6 bases and 2 bases, with 11 bases remaining between them. CDR3 sequence (DNA): TGTGCCAGCTCTCCGGTCCCACCTGGGGCCAACGTCCTGACTTTC. Protein product: CASSPVPPGANVLTF.

The J gene is TRBJ2-1, the V gene TRBV10-3, with D hard to call. V was clipped by 11 bases and J by 2 bases, with 7 bases between them. CDR1 is ENHRY and CDR2 is SYGVKD in the germline V gene. CDR3 length: 11 residues. The CDR3 region is CASEAYNEQFF. The CDR3 DNA sequence: TGTGCCTCGGAAGCCTACAATGAGCAGTTCTTC.